Following are 14 T cell receptor beta chains from one sample sequenced in a study of blood T cell repertoires in COVID-19. Libraries were prepared by immunoSEQ multiplex PCR; TCRdb keeps only in-frame clonotypes and omits some of them. Of about 300,000 clones in the sample, 70% to 90% were seen once. The specimen was PBMCs or T cells enriched from blood (not recorded which). Receptor source: a man aged 30 to 39 who had recovered from COVID-19.

The rearrangement joins TRBV3-1 (or the pseudogene TRBV3-2) to TRBJ1-2; 7 nucleotides align to TRBD1. The V and J ends lost 3 bases and 4 bases, in that order; junction bases with no gene match: 11. The CDR3 is 16 amino acids. The germline CDR1 and CDR2 sequences are LGHDT and YNNKEL (reference sequence). The CDR3 DNA reads as TGTGCCAGCAGCCACATCGAACGGACAGGCTCCTATGGCTACACCTTC. Amino acid sequence: CASSHIERTGSYGYTF.

The chain carries TRBV20-1 and TRBJ1-1, with TRBD1 as a possible D gene (5 bases). From germline, CDR1 is DFQATT and CDR2 SNEGSKA (reference sequence). V was cut by 3 bases and J by 0 bases, with 8 bases left in between. The CDR3 has 13 residues. The CDR3, as DNA: TGCAGTGCTAGTACAGGACTGAACACTGAAGCTTTCTTT. It yields the protein CSASTGLNTEAFF.

The count of this clone is one. The CDR3 here is CASSLQGFEQYF. CDR3 nucleotide sequence: TGTGCCAGCAGCTTGCAGGGATTCGAGCAGTACTTC. The V call is TRBV5-4, the J call TRBJ2-7; D is perhaps TRBD1 (5 bases). In germline, CDR1 is SGHNT, CDR2 YYREEE (reference sequence). V was pared by 1 base and J by 6 bases, with 8 bases between. The length of the CDR3 is 12 residues.

The genes are TRBV10-3 and TRBJ2-7, with 10 bases aligning to TRBD2. V was clipped by 6 bases and J by 5 bases; unmatched bases: 7. CDR1 and CDR2 (germline): ENHRY, SYGVKD. The CDR3 has 14 residues. CDR3 in amino acids: CAISSSGGINEQYF. The DNA of the CDR3 is TGTGCCATCAGCTCTAGCGGGGGAATCAACGAGCAGTACTTC.

CDR3 amino acids: CASSLEIGVQAFF. The CDR3 bases are TGTGCCAGCAGCCTTGAGATAGGGGTCCAAGCTTTCTTT. V gene TRBV11-2 combines with J gene TRBJ1-1, with a tentative D call TRBD1 (5 bases). In germline, CDR1 is SGHAT, CDR2 FQNNGV. The CDR3 sequence is 13 residues long. Trimming pared 5 bases from V and 9 bases from J, leaving 16 bases between.

CDR3 in DNA: TGTGCCAGCAGCCCGACATTTCCCTATGGCTACACCTTC. Translated: CASSPTFPYGYTF. V gene TRBV27 combines with J gene TRBJ1-2, with no clear D. The V end lost 6 bases, the J end lost 4 bases, and 12 bases lay between the germline ends. The CDR3 totals 13 residues. Per germline, CDR1 MNHEY and CDR2 SMNVEV (reference sequence).

The rearrangement joins TRBV6-4 to TRBJ1-2, with D tentatively TRBD1 (5 bases). CDR1 and CDR2 (germline): MRHNA, SNTAGT. The CDR3 has 16 residues. V lost 7 bases, J lost 3 bases, and 21 bases lay in between. The CDR3 here is CASTKEAGTSDYGYTF. CDR3 DNA: TGTGCCAGCACCAAAGAAGCGGGGACCTCGGACTATGGCTACACCTTC.

The sample holds one count of this clone. The CDR3 sequence: CAWSEGVSYNEQFF. Here the CDR3 DNA reads TGTGCCTGGAGTGAGGGGGTTTCCTACAATGAGCAGTTCTTC. V usage is TRBV30 and J usage is TRBJ2-1; perhaps TRBD1 as D (6 bases). V was shortened by 1 base and J by 1 base, with 8 bases between the two germline ends. CDR3 length: 14 amino acids. Germline CDR1 and CDR2: GTSNPN and SVGIG (reference sequence). The complete variable domain, with remaining parts taken from reference TRBV30 and TRBJ2-1, reads SQTIHQWPATLVQPVGSPLSLECTVEGTSNPNLYWYRQAAGRGLQLLFYSVGIGQISSEVPQNLSASRPQDRQFILSSKKLLLSDSGFYLCAWSEGVSYNEQFFGPGTRLTVL.

V and J are TRBV27 and TRBJ1-5; D possibly corresponds to TRBD1 (6 bases). Per the germline V gene, CDR1 is MNHEY and CDR2 is SMNVEV (reference sequence). This CDR3 comprises 17 residues. Trimming took off 8 bases at V and 0 bases at J, with 20 bases between the two ends. CDR3 sequence: CASGGNKQGISNQPQHF. CDR3 sequence (DNA): TGTGCCAGCGGAGGAAATAAACAGGGAATTAGCAATCAGCCCCAGCATTTT.

This clone has only a few counts. V and J are TRBV24-1 and TRBJ2-7, with 8 nucleotides matching TRBD1. CDR3 size: 15 residues. With 5 bases clipped from V and 7 bases from J, the junction kept 12 bases outside the gene matches. Germline CDR1 KGHDR, CDR2 SFDVKD. The CDR3 is CATSGRWDRSGEQYF. In DNA form, the CDR3 reads TGTGCCACCAGTGGCCGCTGGGACAGGTCGGGAGAGCAGTACTTC.

The CDR3 DNA is TGCGCCAGCAGCCAAGCCAAGGACAGACTGAGTAACTATGGCTACACCTTC. Translated: CASSQAKDRLSNYGYTF. The J gene is TRBJ1-2, the V gene TRBV4-1, with D perhaps TRBD1 (6 bases). Germline values: CDR1 MGHRA, CDR2 YSYEKL. This CDR3 has 17 amino acids. Between the trimmed V and J ends, which lost 1 base and 1 base, there was a span of 16 bases.

This chain links TRBV24-1 with TRBJ1-1, with D perhaps matching TRBD1 (6 bases). V shed 4 bases and J shed 11 bases, with 16 bases lying between them. Germline CDR1 is KGHDR and CDR2 is SFDVKD. The CDR3 is made up of 13 amino acids. This chain's CDR3 is CATSDRPERGAFF. The DNA of the CDR3 is TGTGCCACCAGTGACCGACCGGAGAGGGGGGCTTTCTTT.

In this sample, this clone turned up once. V usage is TRBV25-1 and J usage is TRBJ1-1, with TRBD1 identical over 7 bases. Germline CDR1 MGHDK, CDR2 SYGVNS. The CDR3 has 15 amino acids. Trimming cost V 4 bases and J 2 bases; bases outside gene matches: 7. CDR3 sequence: CASSVRTGGNTEAFF. The CDR3 bases are TGTGCCAGCAGTGTCAGGACAGGCGGTAACACTGAAGCTTTCTTT. The variable domain in full, completed from reference TRBV25-1 and TRBJ1-1, reads EADIYQTPRYLVIGTGKKITLECSQTMGHDKMYWYQQDPGMELHLIHYSYGVNSTEKGDLSSESTVSRIRTEHFPLTLESARPSHTSQYLCASSVRTGGNTEAFFGQGTRLTVV.

This sequence joins TRBV11-2 and TRBJ2-5; no clear D. With 5 bases removed from V and 5 bases from J, the gap between germline ends came to 24 bases. Per germline, CDR1 SGHAT and CDR2 FQNNGV. The CDR3 has 17 amino acids. CDR3 DNA: TGTGCCAGCAGCCGCCTTGTTGGAGCCTCAATGAGGGAGACCCAGTACTTC. This encodes CASSRLVGASMRETQYF.